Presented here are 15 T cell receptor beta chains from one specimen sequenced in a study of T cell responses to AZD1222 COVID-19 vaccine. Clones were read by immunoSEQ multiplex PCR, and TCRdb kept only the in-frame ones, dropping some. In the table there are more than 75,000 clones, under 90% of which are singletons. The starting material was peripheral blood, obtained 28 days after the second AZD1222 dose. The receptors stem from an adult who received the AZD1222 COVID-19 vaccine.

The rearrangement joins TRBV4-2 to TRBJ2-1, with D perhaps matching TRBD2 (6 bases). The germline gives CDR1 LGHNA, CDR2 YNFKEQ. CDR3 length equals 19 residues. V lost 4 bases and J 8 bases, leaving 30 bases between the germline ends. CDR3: CASSLNQGTRVGRKDEQFF. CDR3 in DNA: TGTGCCAGCAGCCTAAACCAAGGGACGCGAGTCGGGAGAAAGGATGAGCAGTTCTTC.

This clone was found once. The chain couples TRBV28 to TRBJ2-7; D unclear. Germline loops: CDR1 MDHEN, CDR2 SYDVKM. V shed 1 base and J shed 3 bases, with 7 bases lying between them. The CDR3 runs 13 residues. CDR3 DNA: TGTGCCAGCAGTTTATCAAGTATCTACGAGCAGTACTTC. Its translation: CASSLSSIYEQYF.

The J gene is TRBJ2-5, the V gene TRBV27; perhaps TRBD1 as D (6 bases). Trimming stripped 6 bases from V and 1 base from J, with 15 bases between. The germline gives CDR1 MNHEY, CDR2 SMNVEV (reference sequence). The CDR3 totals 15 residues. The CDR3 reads CASRPRTVPQETQYF. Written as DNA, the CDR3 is TGTGCCAGCAGGCCTCGGACAGTACCCCAAGAGACCCAGTACTTC.

In DNA form, the CDR3 reads TGTGCCAGCAGCCTTACTAGCGGGAATAACAATGAGCAGTTCTTC. Its protein product is CASSLTSGNNNEQFF. The chain is built from TRBV3-1 (or the pseudogene TRBV3-2) and TRBJ2-1; 10 nucleotides line up with TRBD2. This CDR3 region has 15 residues. V dropped 4 bases and J dropped 5; count of bases not matched to a gene: 5. Per the germline V gene, CDR1 is LGHDT and CDR2 is YNNKEL (reference sequence).

The CDR3: CASSLFGDEQYF. CDR3 DNA sequence: TGTGCCAGCAGCTTATTCGGGGACGAGCAGTACTTC. V gene TRBV11-2 combines with J gene TRBJ2-7; a possible D gene is TRBD2 (5 bases). The CDR3 loop spans 12 amino acids. CDR1 and CDR2 from the germline V gene are SGHAT and FQNNGV. V was clipped by 2 bases and J by 5 bases, with 7 bases between them.

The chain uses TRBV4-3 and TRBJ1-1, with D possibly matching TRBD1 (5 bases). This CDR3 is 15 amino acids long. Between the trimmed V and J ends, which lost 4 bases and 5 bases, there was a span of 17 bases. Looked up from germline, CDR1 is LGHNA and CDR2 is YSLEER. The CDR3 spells CASSPHRGPVTEAFF. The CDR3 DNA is TGCGCCAGCAGCCCGCACCGGGGCCCGGTAACTGAAGCTTTCTTT.

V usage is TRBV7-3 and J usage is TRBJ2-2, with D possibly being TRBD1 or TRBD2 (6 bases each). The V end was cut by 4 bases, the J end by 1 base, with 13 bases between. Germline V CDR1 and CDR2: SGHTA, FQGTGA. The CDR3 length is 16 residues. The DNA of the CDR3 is TGTGCCAGCAGCTACGGGAGAGGGGGGAACACCGGGGAGCTGTTTTTT. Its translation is CASSYGRGGNTGELFF.

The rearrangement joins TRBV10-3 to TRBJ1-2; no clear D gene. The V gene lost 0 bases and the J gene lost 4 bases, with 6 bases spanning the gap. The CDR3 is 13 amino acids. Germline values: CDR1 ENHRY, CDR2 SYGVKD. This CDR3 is CAISESPGYGYTF. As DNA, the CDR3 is TGTGCCATCAGTGAGTCTCCAGGCTATGGCTACACCTTC.

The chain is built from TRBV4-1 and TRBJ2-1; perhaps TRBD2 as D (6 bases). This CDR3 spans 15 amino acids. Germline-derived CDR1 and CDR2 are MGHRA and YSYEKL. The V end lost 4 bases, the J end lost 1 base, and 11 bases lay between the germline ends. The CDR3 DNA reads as TGCGCCAGCAGCCGTGTGGGACTTTCCTACAATGAGCAGTTCTTC. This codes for CASSRVGLSYNEQFF.

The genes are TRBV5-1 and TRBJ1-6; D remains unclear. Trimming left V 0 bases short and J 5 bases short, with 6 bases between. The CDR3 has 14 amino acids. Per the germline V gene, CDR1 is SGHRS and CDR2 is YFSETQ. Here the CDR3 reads CASSLGPNNSPLHF. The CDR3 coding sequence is TGCGCCAGCAGCTTGGGACCCAATAATTCACCCCTCCACTTT.

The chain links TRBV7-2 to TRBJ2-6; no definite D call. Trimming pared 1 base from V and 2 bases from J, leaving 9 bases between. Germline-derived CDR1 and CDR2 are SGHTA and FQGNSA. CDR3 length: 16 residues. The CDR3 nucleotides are TGTGCCAGCAGCTTAGGGTGGAGCCCTGGGGCCAACGTCCTGACTTTC. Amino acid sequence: CASSLGWSPGANVLTF.

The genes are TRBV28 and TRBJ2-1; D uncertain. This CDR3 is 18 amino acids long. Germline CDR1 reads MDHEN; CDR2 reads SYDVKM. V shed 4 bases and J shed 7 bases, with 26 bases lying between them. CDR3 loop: CASSSLPLGFNVGNEQFF. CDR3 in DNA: TGTGCCAGCAGTTCCCTACCCCTGGGGTTTAACGTGGGGAATGAGCAGTTCTTC.

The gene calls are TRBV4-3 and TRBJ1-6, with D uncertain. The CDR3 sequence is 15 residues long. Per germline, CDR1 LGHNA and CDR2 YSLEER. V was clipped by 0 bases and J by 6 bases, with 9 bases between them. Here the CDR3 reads CASSQEQALNSPLHF. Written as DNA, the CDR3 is TGCGCCAGCAGCCAAGAGCAGGCTCTTAATTCACCCCTCCACTTT.

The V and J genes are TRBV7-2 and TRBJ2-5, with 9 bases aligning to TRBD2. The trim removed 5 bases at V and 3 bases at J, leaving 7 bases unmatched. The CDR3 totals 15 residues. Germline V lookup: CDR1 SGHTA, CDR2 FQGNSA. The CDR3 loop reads CASSPGLALEETQYF. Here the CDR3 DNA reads TGTGCCAGCAGCCCCGGACTAGCGTTAGAAGAGACCCAGTACTTC.

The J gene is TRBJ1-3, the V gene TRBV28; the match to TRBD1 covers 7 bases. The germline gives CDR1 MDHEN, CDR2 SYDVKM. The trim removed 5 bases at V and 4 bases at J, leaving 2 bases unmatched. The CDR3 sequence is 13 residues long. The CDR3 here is CASSPGQGNTIYF. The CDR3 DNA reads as TGTGCCAGCAGTCCGGGACAGGGAAACACCATATATTTT.